This T cell receptor (beta chain) was sequenced during a study of blood T cell repertoires in COVID-19. Per the authors' pipeline: How many nucleated cells were present was estimated from reference gene primer amplification. Measured with immunoSEQ multiplex PCR; TCRdb has only the in-frame clones, and not every one. That table furnishes V, J and clone size, whereas the DNA furnished D and trimming. Of 150,000 to 160,000 clones in the sample, approximately 86% were seen once. This receptor was taken from a woman aged 70-85 years with acute or convalescent COVID-19. Material: peripheral blood.

CDR3 region: CASSSQGLFNQPQHF. CDR3 DNA: TGTGCCAGCAGTTCCCAGGGGTTATTTAATCAGCCCCAGCATTTT. The gene calls are TRBV2 and TRBJ1-5; D might be TRBD1 (6 bases). The CDR3 totals 15 residues. CDR1 SNHLY and CDR2 FYNNEI come from the germline V gene. Trimming cost V 5 bases and J 4 bases, with 15 bases left between them.